One sample yielded the 5 T cell receptor beta chains listed below, sequenced in a study of human T cells and chemical hapten exposure. Time point denoted: pre-sensitization, week 0. Treatment in this sample: therapeutic diphenylcyclopropenone sensitization with weekly scalp DPC. TCRdb re-analysed the RACE reads in MiXCR, keeping a single row per CDR3 protein. In the table there are about 380,000 distinct CDR3 sequences, 4.5% to 6% of which are singletons. This sample comprised whole blood, obtained in connection with sensitization to the hapten diphenylcyclopropenone (DPC). The receptor set was obtained from a woman between 50 and 59 years old with alopecia areata. Some clones in this sample may be carry-over from other donors' samples.

The chain has TRBV6-2 or TRBV6-3 and TRBJ1-1; TRBD1 might be the D (5 bases). V was trimmed by 6 bases and J by 1 base, leaving 9 bases between them. The CDR3 extends over 13 amino acids. Germline CDR1 is MNHEY and CDR2 is SVGEGT. The CDR3 protein is CASRDKTNTEAFF. CDR3 in DNA: TGTGCCAGCAGGGACAAGACGAACACTGAAGCTTTCTTT.

At least ten counts were recorded for this clonotype. The chain couples TRBV12-5 to TRBJ2-3; 12 bases align to TRBD2. V shed 6 bases, J shed 2 bases, and the junction held 3 bases outside the gene matches. This CDR3 comprises 15 residues. Germline V gene data show CDR1 as LGHNT and CDR2 as FRNRAP. DNA for the CDR3: TGTGCTAGTGGGACTAGCGGGAGCTACACAGATACGCAGTATTTT. Translating gives CASGTSGSYTDTQYF. Based on the CDR3 plus reference TRBV12-5 and TRBJ2-3, the full variable domain is DARVTQTPRHKVTEMGQEVTMRCQPILGHNTVFWYRQTMMQGLELLAYFRNRAPLDDSGMPKDRFSAEMPDATLATLKIQPSEPRDSAVYFCASGTSGSYTDTQYFGPGTRLTVL.

In this sample, this clonotype turned up many times. The rearrangement joins TRBV2 to TRBJ2-7; D gene ambiguous. Looked up from germline, CDR1 is SNHLY and CDR2 is FYNNEI. The CDR3 is made up of 10 amino acids. V was trimmed by 6 bases and J by 3 bases, leaving 3 bases between them. CDR3 bases: TGTGCCAGCAGGATCTACGAGCAGTACTTC. Protein sequence: CASRIYEQYF.

This clonotype was detected many times. This chain connects TRBV6-5 to TRBJ2-3; 8 nucleotides align to TRBD2. Losses at the gene ends were 7 bases for V and 5 bases for J; bases not matched to a gene: 14. CDR1 and CDR2 (germline): MNHEY, SVGAGI. This CDR3 contains 16 residues. CDR3 coding DNA: TGTGCCAGCACAGCGGGAGCGAACGTGCGTGTAGATACGCAGTATTTT. Translating it yields CASTAGANVRVDTQYF.

This clonotype was seen repeatedly, ten times or more. The chain is built from TRBV6-5 and TRBJ2-7, with D unresolved. Germline V CDR1 and CDR2: MNHEY, SVGAGI. CDR3 length equals 15 residues. V was trimmed by 0 bases and J by 3 bases, leaving 12 bases between them. This chain's CDR3 is CASSYSAVRLYEQYF. In DNA form, the CDR3 reads TGTGCCAGCAGTTACTCGGCCGTCCGACTCTACGAGCAGTACTTC.